These 10 T cell receptor beta chains were all obtained from the same sample, sequenced in a study of OX40 agonist ivuxolimab in advanced cancers. Here immunoSEQ multiplex PCR was the method, and the copy in TCRdb shows in-frame clones only, minus some. This sample has 60,000 to 75,000 clones, with less than 95% found just once. Source: CD4+ or CD8+ T cells sorted from blood, taken in a trial of the OX40 agonist ivuxolimab. These receptors were collected from an adult with an advanced solid tumor such as melanoma, head and neck, liver or kidney cancer.

This chain joins TRBV7-3 and TRBJ1-1, with a possible D match to TRBD1 (5 bases). Trimming pared 3 bases from V and 1 base from J, leaving 6 bases between. The germline V gene encodes CDR1 SGHTA and CDR2 FQGTGA. The CDR3 covers 13 residues. The CDR3 nucleotides read TGTGCCAGCAGCTTGCAGGGGAACACTGAAGCTTTCTTT. As protein: CASSLQGNTEAFF.

V gene TRBV30 combines with J gene TRBJ1-6, with TRBD1 matching over 8 bases. The CDR3 has 15 amino acids. J gave up 7 bases and V 0 bases, and 5 bases lay outside the gene matches. CDR1 and CDR2 (germline): GTSNPN, SVGIG (reference sequence). DNA for the CDR3: TGTGCCTGGAGTGTTCCCGACAGGGGAAATTCACCCCTCCACTTT. Protein: CAWSVPDRGNSPLHF.

The chain uses TRBV5-1 and TRBJ1-1; TRBD1 might be the D (5 bases). The CDR3 runs 15 residues. Germline V CDR1 and CDR2: SGHRS, YFSETQ. With 4 bases removed from V and 0 bases from J, the gap between germline ends came to 13 bases. CDR3 nucleotides: TGCGCCAGCAGCAGGGGACCTCCCATGAACACTGAAGCTTTCTTT. The encoded protein is CASSRGPPMNTEAFF.

The chain employs TRBV9 and TRBJ1-1, with D possibly matching TRBD1 (5 bases). This CDR3 has 14 residues. The germline V gene encodes CDR1 SGDLS and CDR2 YYNGEE. Trimming left V 0 bases short and J 1 base short, with 7 bases between. This CDR3 reads CASSVGGANTEAFF. The CDR3 coding sequence is TGTGCCAGCAGCGTAGGCGGGGCGAACACTGAAGCTTTCTTT.

The chain has TRBV11-2 and TRBJ1-2; D gene ambiguous. V was clipped by 6 bases and J by 1 base, with 3 bases between them. Germline V CDR1 and CDR2: SGHAT, FQNNGV. CDR3 length: 11 residues. CDR3 amino acids: CASRDNYGYTF. The DNA of the CDR3 is TGTGCCAGCAGGGATAACTATGGCTACACCTTC.

The chain uses TRBV7-8 and TRBJ1-2, with D possibly being TRBD1 (6 bases). This CDR3 is 15 amino acids long. Between the trimmed V and J ends, which lost 5 bases and 2 bases, there was a span of 15 bases. CDR1 and CDR2 (germline): SGHVS, FQNEAQ. The CDR3 region is CASSPGQSKNYGYTF. As DNA, the CDR3 is TGTGCCAGCAGCCCCGGACAGAGCAAAAACTATGGCTACACCTTC.

V gene TRBV9 combines with J gene TRBJ2-5, with 7 bases matching TRBD2. The J segment lost 2 bases and the V segment lost 0 bases, leaving 7 bases of the junction unmatched. Looked up from germline, CDR1 is SGDLS and CDR2 is YYNGEE. The CDR3 is made up of 16 amino acids. DNA for the CDR3: TGTGCCAGCAGCGTAGGGCCTAGCGGACCTCAAGAGACCCAGTACTTC. Its translation is CASSVGPSGPQETQYF.

V and J are TRBV19 and TRBJ2-7; 8 bases agree with TRBD1. V lost 3 bases, J lost 4 bases, and 11 bases stayed unmatched. The CDR3 covers 16 residues. Germline-derived CDR1 and CDR2 are LNHDA and SQIVND (reference sequence). This CDR3 reads CASSIPGQGGVYEQYF. The CDR3 DNA reads as TGTGCCAGTAGTATCCCCGGACAGGGTGGGGTGTACGAGCAGTACTTC. Combining the CDR3 with reference TRBV19 and TRBJ2-7 gives the whole variable domain DGGITQSPKYLFRKEGQNVTLSCEQNLNHDAMYWYRQDPGQGLRLIYYSQIVNDFQKGDIAEGYSVSREKKESFPLTVTSAQKNPTAFYLCASSIPGQGGVYEQYFGPGTRLTVT.

The genes are TRBV2 and TRBJ2-2; 13 nucleotides align to TRBD2. Trimming removed 0 bases from V and 7 bases from J; junction bases left unmatched: 11. The CDR3 runs 19 residues. The germline gives CDR1 SNHLY, CDR2 FYNNEI. CDR3 in amino acids: CASSEALGLAGEFNGELFF. In DNA, the CDR3 is TGTGCCAGCAGTGAAGCGCTAGGACTAGCGGGAGAATTTAACGGGGAGCTGTTTTTT.

The V gene is TRBV19, the J gene TRBJ1-6; 8 nucleotides align to TRBD1. The CDR3 contains 15 residues. In germline, CDR1 is LNHDA, CDR2 SQIVND (reference sequence). Trimming took 10 bases from V and 10 from J; bases not matched to a gene: 15. CDR3 loop: CATEAGGTGGSPLHF. The CDR3 DNA follows: TGTGCCACTGAGGCAGGGGGCACGGGCGGGTCACCCCTCCACTTT.